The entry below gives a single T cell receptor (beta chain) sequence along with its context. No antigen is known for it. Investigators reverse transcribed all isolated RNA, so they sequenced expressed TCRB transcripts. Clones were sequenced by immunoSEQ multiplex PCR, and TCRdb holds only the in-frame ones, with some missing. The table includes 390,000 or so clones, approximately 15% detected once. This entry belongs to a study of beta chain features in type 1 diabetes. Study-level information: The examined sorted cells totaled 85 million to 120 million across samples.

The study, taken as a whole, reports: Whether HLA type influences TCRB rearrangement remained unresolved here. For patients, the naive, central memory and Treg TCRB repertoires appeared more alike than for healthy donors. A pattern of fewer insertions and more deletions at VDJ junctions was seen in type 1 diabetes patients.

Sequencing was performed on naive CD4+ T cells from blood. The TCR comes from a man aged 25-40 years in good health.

The CDR3 here is CASSLGTSDPYEQYF. CDR3 DNA: TGTGCCAGCAGTTTGGGGACTAGCGACCCCTACGAGCAGTACTTC. The chain is built from TRBV6-5 and TRBJ2-7; 10 positions match TRBD2. V lost 4 bases and J lost 2; bases outside the gene matches: 5. The germline V gene has CDR1 MNHEY and CDR2 SVGAGI. The CDR3 spans 15 residues.